This T cell receptor beta chain is from a study of Ad26.COV2.S vaccination and SARS-CoV-2 variants. For the study at large: The donor participated in the COV1001 trial, in its Ad26.COV2.S arm.

Findings and limits, study-wide: Post-vaccination spike-specific CD8+ and CD4+ T cell responses reportedly had substantial breadth.

Using immunoSEQ multiplex PCR, the repertoire was profiled, and TCRdb retains in-frame clones only, with some absent. This sample carries just over 350,000 clones, roughly 85% of them seen once, and the ten largest clones take 3% to 4%. Treatment of the sample: roughly 18 received Ad26.COV2.S at low or high dose, single or two shots; roughly 5 received placebo; per-sample allocation not given. Sampling was performed 63 days after the first vaccine or placebo injection. Notes on this clone: The antigen is unknown.

CDR1 is SGHAT, CDR2 FQNNGV, per germline. This CDR3 has 16 amino acids. V was trimmed by 1 base and J by 6 bases, leaving 19 bases between them. Sample: peripheral blood, taken in a trial of Ad26.COV2.S vaccine versus placebo. The receptor was isolated from a person between 18 and 65 years old who received the Ad26.COV2.S COVID-19 vaccine or a placebo. The chain is built from TRBV11-2 and TRBJ2-7, with D tentatively TRBD1 (6 bases). The CDR3 loop is CASSLGGRQGRREQYF. The CDR3 DNA reads TGTGCCAGCAGCTTAGGGGGCAGGCAGGGGAGACGCGAGCAGTACTTC.